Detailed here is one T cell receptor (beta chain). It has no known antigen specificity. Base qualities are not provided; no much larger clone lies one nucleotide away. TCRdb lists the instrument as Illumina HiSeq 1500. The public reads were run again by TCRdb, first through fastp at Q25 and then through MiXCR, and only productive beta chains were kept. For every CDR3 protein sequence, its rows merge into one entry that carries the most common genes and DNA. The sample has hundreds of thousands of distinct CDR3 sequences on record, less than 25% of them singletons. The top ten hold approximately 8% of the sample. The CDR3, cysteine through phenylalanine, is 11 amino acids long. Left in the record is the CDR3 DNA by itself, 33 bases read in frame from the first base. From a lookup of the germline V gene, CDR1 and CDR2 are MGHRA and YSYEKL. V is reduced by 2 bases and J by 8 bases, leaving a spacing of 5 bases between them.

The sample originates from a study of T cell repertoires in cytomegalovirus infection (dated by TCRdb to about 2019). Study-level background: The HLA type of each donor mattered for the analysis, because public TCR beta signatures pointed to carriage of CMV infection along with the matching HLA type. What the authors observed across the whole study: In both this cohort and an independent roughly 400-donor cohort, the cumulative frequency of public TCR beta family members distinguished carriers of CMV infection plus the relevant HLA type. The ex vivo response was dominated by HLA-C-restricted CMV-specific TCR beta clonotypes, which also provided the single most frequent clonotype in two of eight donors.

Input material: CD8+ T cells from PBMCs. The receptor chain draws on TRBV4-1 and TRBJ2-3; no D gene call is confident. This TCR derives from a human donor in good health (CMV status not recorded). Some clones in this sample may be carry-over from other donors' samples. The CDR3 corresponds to CASSQWTTQYF. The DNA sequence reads TGCGCCAGCAGCCAATGGACTACGCAGTATTTT.